Presented here are 13 T cell receptor beta chains from one specimen sequenced in a study of PD-1 blockade in classical Hodgkin lymphoma. Profiling relied on immunoSEQ multiplex PCR, and the TCRdb table lists in-frame clones only, not all of them. The repertoire consists of approximately 31,000 clones, with around 94% occurring once and the leading ten covering around 2%. Time point noted: newly diagnosed, previously untreated cHL patient sample. The sequenced material came from peripheral blood mononuclear cells (PBMCs). These receptors were obtained from a human donor with classical Hodgkin lymphoma.

This chain connects TRBV9 to TRBJ1-3, with 8 positions matching TRBD1. CDR3 length: 20 residues. Germline trimming cut 5 bases from V and 2 bases from J; bases unmatched to any gene: 21. The germline V gene encodes CDR1 SGDLS and CDR2 YYNGEE. For the CDR3, the DNA is TGTGCCAGCAGTCGTAGTGTCCCCCGGTTCGGACAGGGTACTGGAAACACCATATATTTT. The encoded protein is CASSRSVPRFGQGTGNTIYF.

This chain uses TRBV30 with TRBJ2-1, with TRBD1 identical over 9 bases. CDR1 is GTSNPN and CDR2 is SVGIG in the germline V gene (reference sequence). Trimming at V came to 2 bases and at J to 6 bases, leaving 8 bases not matched to a gene. This CDR3 contains 15 residues. The CDR3 loop reads CAWSYRGQFSNEQFF. Here the CDR3 DNA reads TGTGCCTGGAGTTACAGGGGGCAATTTAGCAATGAGCAGTTCTTC.

In this sample, this clone turned up once. The rearrangement links TRBV9 to TRBJ2-1, with TRBD2 identical over 7 bases. The CDR3 consists of 15 residues. Trimming at V came to 0 bases and at J to 4 bases, leaving 4 bases not matched to a gene. Germline V gives CDR1 SGDLS, CDR2 YYNGEE. CDR3 nucleotide sequence: TGTGCCAGCAGCGTAGGCGGGAGCGGGTACAATGAGCAGTTCTTC. This gives the protein CASSVGGSGYNEQFF.

This chain connects TRBV4-2 to TRBJ2-3; TRBD2 aligns across 8 bases. This CDR3 has 18 residues. Germline loops: CDR1 LGHNA, CDR2 YNFKEQ. V trimming: 0 bases; J trimming: 2 bases; junction bases outside the gene matches: 10. The CDR3 region has the DNA TGTGCCAGCAGCCAAGATCCGGGTAGCGGGGAGTACACAGATACGCAGTATTTT. Residues: CASSQDPGSGEYTDTQYF.

The V and J genes are TRBV2 and TRBJ2-7; D gene ambiguous. CDR1 and CDR2 from the germline V gene are SNHLY and FYNNEI. This CDR3 has 15 amino acids. V lost 1 base and J 2 bases, leaving 12 bases between the germline ends. CDR3 protein: CASSEGSFAAYEQYF. The CDR3 DNA reads as TGTGCCAGCAGTGAAGGCTCGTTCGCCGCCTACGAGCAGTACTTC.

The chain links TRBV19 to TRBJ2-7; D unresolved. In germline, CDR1 is LNHDA, CDR2 SQIVND (reference sequence). The CDR3 is made up of 13 amino acids. Between the trimmed V and J ends, which lost 2 bases and 5 bases, there was a span of 10 bases. CDR3: CASSIRSVDEQYF. CDR3 nucleotides: TGTGCCAGTAGTATAAGGAGCGTCGACGAGCAGTACTTC.

V gene TRBV5-6 combines with J gene TRBJ1-1; 10 bases are a match to TRBD1. V was pared by 5 bases and J by 7 bases, with 8 bases of the junction left unmatched. The V gene's germline CDR1 is SGHDT and CDR2 YYEEEE. The CDR3 consists of 14 residues. CDR3 residues: CASRQTGGGGEAFF. Written as DNA, the CDR3 is TGTGCCAGCAGGCAGACAGGGGGCGGGGGTGAAGCTTTCTTT. The full variable domain, its missing parts supplied by reference TRBV5-6 and TRBJ1-1, is DAGVTQSPTHLIKTRGQQVTLRCSPKSGHDTVSWYQQALGQGPQFIFQYYEEEERQRGNFPDRFSGHQFPNYSSELNVNALLLGDSALYLCASRQTGGGGEAFFGQGTRLTVV.

The chain couples TRBV28 to TRBJ2-3; D unresolved. Germline V CDR1 and CDR2: MDHEN, SYDVKM. Trimming cost V 7 bases and J 0 bases, with 8 bases left between them. The CDR3 sequence is 13 residues long. Here the CDR3 reads CASTWASTDTQYF. The CDR3 DNA follows: TGTGCCAGCACCTGGGCTAGCACAGATACGCAGTATTTT.

DNA for the CDR3: TGTGCCAGCAGTTACTCTTTGGCGGGGTTGAACACTGAAGCTTTCTTT. Translation: CASSYSLAGLNTEAFF. The chain links TRBV6-5 to TRBJ1-1; no definite D call. Between the trimmed V and J ends, which lost 0 bases and 0 bases, there was a span of 11 bases. Germline-derived CDR1 and CDR2 are MNHEY and SVGAGI. This CDR3 is 16 amino acids long.

The chain employs TRBV19 and TRBJ2-3, with 7 bases fitting TRBD1. The ends lost 6 bases at V and 1 base at J; junction bases unmatched: 10. From germline, CDR1 is LNHDA and CDR2 SQIVND (reference sequence). This CDR3 comprises 16 residues. The CDR3 sequence: CASSSNPGGGTDTQYF. CDR3 nucleotides: TGTGCCAGTAGCAGTAACCCAGGGGGAGGCACAGATACGCAGTATTTT.

The CDR3 sequence is CASSQGGLGGDTQYF. The CDR3 DNA sequence: TGTGCCAGCAGCCAGGGAGGACTAGGTGGAGATACGCAGTATTTT. The V and J genes are TRBV4-2 and TRBJ2-3; 7 nucleotides line up with TRBD2. CDR3 length: 15 amino acids. Germline V CDR1 and CDR2: LGHNA, YNFKEQ. Unmatched junction bases numbered 8, after V lost 3 bases and J lost 5 bases.

The chain is built from TRBV13 and TRBJ2-1; 7 nucleotides line up with TRBD2. The CDR3 is 17 amino acids. Germline trimming cut 6 bases from V and 8 bases from J; bases unmatched to any gene: 19. Per germline, CDR1 PRHDT and CDR2 FYEKMQ (reference sequence). This chain's CDR3 is CASRPTGAGAEWDEQFF. The CDR3 DNA reads as TGTGCCAGCAGACCAACTGGGGCGGGAGCTGAATGGGATGAGCAGTTCTTC.

This chain connects TRBV4-1 to TRBJ2-7, with no clear D. The CDR3 contains 15 residues. CDR1 MGHRA and CDR2 YSYEKL come from the germline V gene. V was clipped by 0 bases and J by 2 bases, with 11 bases between them. The CDR3 nucleotides read TGCGCCAGCAGCCAAGAGGGTGCTGGGACCTACGAGCAGTACTTC. Protein: CASSQEGAGTYEQYF.